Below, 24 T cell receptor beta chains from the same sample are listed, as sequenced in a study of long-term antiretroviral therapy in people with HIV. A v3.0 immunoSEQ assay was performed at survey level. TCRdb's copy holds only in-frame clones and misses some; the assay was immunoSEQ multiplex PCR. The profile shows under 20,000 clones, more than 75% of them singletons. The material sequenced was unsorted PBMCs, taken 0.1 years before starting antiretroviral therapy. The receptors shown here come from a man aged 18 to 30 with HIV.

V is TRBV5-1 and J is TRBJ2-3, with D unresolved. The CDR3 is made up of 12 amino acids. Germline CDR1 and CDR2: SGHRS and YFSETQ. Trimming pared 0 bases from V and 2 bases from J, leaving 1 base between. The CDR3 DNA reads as TGCGCCAGCAGCTTGGTCACAGATACGCAGTATTTT. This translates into CASSLVTDTQYF.

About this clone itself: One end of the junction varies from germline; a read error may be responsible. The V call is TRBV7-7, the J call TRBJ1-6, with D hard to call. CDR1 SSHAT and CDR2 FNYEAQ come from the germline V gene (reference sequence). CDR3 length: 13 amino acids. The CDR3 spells CASSSDYNSPLHF. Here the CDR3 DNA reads TGTGCCAGCAGCTCTGATTATAACTCACCCCTCCACTTT.

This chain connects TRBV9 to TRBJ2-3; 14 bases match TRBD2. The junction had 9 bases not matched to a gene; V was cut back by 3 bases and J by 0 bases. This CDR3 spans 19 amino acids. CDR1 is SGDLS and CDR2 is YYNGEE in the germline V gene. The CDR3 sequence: CASSDGLAGGLLSTDTQYF. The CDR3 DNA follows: TGTGCCAGCAGCGACGGACTAGCGGGAGGCCTCCTGAGCACAGATACGCAGTATTTT.

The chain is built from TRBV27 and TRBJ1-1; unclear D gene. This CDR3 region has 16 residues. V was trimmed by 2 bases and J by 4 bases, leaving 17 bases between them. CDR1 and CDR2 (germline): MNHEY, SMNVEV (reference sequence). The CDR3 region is CASSLGRLTRGTEAFF. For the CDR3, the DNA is TGTGCCAGCAGTTTAGGGAGGTTAACGAGAGGCACTGAAGCTTTCTTT.

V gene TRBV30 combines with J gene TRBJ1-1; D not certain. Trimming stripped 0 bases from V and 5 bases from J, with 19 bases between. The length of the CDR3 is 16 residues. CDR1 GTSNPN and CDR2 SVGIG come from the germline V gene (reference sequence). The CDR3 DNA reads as TGTGCCTGGAGTGTACACTTAAGGGTCTCTGGGACTGAAGCTTTCTTT. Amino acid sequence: CAWSVHLRVSGTEAFF.

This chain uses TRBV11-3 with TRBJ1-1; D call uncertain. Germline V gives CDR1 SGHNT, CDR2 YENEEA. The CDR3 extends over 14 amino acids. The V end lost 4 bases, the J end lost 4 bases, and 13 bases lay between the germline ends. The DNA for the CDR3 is TGTGCCAGCAGCTCGGGGTACCCGGTCACTGAAGCTTTCTTT. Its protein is CASSSGYPVTEAFF.

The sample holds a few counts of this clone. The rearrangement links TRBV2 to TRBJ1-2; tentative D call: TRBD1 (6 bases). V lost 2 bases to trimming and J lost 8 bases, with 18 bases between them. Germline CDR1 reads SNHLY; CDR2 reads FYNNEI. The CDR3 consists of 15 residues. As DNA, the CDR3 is TGTGCCAGCAGTGAAAGGGGGGGCAGAAGTGCGGGCTACACCTTC. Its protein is CASSERGGRSAGYTF.

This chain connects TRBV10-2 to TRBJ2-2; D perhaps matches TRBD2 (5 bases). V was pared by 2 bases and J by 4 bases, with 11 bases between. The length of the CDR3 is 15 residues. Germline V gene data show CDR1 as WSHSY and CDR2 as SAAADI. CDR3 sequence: CASSEGVRGTGELFF. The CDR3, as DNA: TGCGCCAGCAGTGAGGGGGTACGGGGCACCGGGGAGCTGTTTTTT.

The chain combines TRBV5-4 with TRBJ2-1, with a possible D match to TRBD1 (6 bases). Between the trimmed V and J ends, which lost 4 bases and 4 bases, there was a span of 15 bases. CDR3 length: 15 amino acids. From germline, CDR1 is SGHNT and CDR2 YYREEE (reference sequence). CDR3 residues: CASSLGAGEYNEQFF. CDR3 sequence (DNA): TGTGCCAGCAGCCTGGGGGCGGGTGAATACAATGAGCAGTTCTTC.

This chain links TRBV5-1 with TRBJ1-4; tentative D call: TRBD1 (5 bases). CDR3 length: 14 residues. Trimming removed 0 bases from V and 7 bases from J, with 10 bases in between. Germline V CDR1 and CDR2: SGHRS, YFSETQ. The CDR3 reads CASSLGGVGEKLFF. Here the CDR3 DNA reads TGCGCCAGCAGCTTGGGGGGGGTAGGTGAAAAACTGTTTTTT.

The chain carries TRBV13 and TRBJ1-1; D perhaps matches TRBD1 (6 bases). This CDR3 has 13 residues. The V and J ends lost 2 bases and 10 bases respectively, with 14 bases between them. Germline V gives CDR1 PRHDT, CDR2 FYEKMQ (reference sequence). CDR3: CASSLKAGEVAFF. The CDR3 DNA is TGTGCCAGCAGCTTAAAGGCAGGGGAAGTAGCTTTCTTT.

The CDR3 nucleotides read TGTGCCAGCAGTGCCGGGACAGGGCCCAACGCTGATGAGGCTTGGGGCTCCTACAATGAGCAGTTCTTC. Translating gives CASSAGTGPNADEAWGSYNEQFF. This chain joins TRBV9 and TRBJ2-1, with TRBD1 matching over 9 bases. Trimming at V came to 5 bases and at J to 0 bases, leaving 27 bases not matched to a gene. The germline CDR1 and CDR2 sequences are SGDLS and YYNGEE. This CDR3 is 23 amino acids long.

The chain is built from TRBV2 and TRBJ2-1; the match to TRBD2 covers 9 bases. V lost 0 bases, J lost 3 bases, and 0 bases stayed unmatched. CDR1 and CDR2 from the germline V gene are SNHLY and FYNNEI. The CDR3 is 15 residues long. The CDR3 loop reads CASSEASGGYNEQFF. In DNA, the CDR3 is TGTGCCAGCAGTGAAGCTAGCGGGGGCTACAATGAGCAGTTCTTC.

The DNA of the CDR3 is TGCAGCGTTGGGGACAGGGTTCTTCTCCATGAGCAGTTCTTC. Translated: CSVGDRVLLHEQFF. J is TRBJ2-1 and V is TRBV29-1; the match to TRBD1 covers 9 bases. This CDR3 is built from 14 residues. CDR1 and CDR2 (germline): SQVTM, ANQGSEA. After removal of 4 bases from V and 8 bases from J, the junction contained 9 bases not matched to a gene.

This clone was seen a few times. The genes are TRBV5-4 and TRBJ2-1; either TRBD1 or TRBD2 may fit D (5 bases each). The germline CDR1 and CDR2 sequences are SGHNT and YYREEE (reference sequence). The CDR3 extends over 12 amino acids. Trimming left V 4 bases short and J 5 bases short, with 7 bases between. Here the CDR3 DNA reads TGTGCCAGCAGCCGGGGACACAATGAGCAGTTCTTC. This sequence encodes CASSRGHNEQFF.

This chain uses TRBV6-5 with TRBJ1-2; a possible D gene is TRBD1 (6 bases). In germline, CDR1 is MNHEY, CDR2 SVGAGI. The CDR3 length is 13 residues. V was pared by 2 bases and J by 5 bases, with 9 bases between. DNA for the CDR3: TGTGCCAGCAGTTACCAAGGGGGTTATGGCTACACCTTC. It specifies CASSYQGGYGYTF.

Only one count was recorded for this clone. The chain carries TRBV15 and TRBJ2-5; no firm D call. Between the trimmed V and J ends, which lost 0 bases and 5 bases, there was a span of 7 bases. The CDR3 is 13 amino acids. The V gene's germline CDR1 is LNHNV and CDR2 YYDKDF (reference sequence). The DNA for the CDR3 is TGTGCCACCAGCAGAGATTGGGGTGAGACCCAGTACTTC. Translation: CATSRDWGETQYF.

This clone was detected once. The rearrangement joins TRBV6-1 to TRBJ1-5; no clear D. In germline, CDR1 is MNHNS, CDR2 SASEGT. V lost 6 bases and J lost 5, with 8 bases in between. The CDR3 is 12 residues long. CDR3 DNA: TGTGCCAGCAGGGGGTCTTATCAGCCCCAGCATTTT. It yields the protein CASRGSYQPQHF.

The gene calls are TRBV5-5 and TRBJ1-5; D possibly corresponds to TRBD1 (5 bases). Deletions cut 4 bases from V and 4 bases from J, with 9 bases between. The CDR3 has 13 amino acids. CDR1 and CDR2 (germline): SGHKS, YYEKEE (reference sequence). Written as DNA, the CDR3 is TGTGCCAGCAGCCCTGGGGGGAATCAGCCCCAGCATTTT. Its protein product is CASSPGGNQPQHF.

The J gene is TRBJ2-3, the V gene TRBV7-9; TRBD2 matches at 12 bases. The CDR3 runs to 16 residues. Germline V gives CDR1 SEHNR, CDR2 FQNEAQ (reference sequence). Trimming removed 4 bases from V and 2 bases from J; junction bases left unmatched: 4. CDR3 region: CASSSGLAGPTDTQYF. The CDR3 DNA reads TGTGCCAGCAGCTCCGGACTAGCGGGACCCACAGATACGCAGTATTTT.

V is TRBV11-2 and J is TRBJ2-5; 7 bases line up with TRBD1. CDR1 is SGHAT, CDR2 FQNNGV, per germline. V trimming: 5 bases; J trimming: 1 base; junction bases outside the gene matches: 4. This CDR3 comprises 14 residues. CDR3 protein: CASSRGQFQETQYF. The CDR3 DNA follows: TGTGCCAGCAGCCGGGGACAGTTCCAAGAGACCCAGTACTTC.

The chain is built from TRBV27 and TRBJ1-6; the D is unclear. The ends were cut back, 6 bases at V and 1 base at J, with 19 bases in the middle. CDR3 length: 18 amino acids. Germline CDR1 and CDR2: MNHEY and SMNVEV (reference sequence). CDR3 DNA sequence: TGTGCCAGCAGCCCTGCGACGGGGATGCAATCCTATAATTCACCCCTCCACTTT. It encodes CASSPATGMQSYNSPLHF.

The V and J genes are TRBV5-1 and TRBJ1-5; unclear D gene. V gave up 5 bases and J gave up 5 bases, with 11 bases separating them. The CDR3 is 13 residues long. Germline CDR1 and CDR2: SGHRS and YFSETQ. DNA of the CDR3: TGCGCCAGCAGTGAGGGTTTGGATCAGCCCCAGCATTTT. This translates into CASSEGLDQPQHF.

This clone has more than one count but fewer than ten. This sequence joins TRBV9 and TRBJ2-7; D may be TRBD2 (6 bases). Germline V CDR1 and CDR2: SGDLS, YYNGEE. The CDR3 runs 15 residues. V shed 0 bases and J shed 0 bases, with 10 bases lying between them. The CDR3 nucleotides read TGTGCCAGCAGCGTAGGGGCGGGGAGCTCCTACGAGCAGTACTTC. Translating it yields CASSVGAGSSYEQYF.